This TCR beta chain came from a study of CD8+ T cells in alopecia areata. The CDR3 runs to 15 residues. The V gene lost 0 bases and the J gene lost 4 bases, with 13 bases spanning the gap. Germline lookup yields CDR1 LNHNV and CDR2 YYDKDF (reference sequence). Points on this clone: Antigen specificity is unknown. The sample has other DNA sequences that encode this CDR3 too.

RNA extraction and reverse transcription yielded cDNA as sequencing template. Data came from immunoSEQ multiplex PCR; TCRdb stores just in-frame clones and leaves some out. The repertoire holds some 120,000 clones, 45% to 60% seen once, with less than 5.5% in the top ten. Peripheral blood and lesional scalp punch biopsies were taken from alopecia areata patients. The authors sorted CD4+ and CD8+ T cells from PBMCs. Study-wide findings and caveats: Sequences from scalp samples also cover resident alphabeta T cells of normal skin.

The chain combines TRBV15 with TRBJ2-7; D remains unclear. The clonotype was recovered from a human donor with alopecia areata. The starting material was CD4+ T cells sorted from blood, obtained at week 0. The CDR3 protein is CATSREYSQSYEQYF. The CDR3 DNA sequence: TGTGCCACCAGCAGAGAATACTCCCAATCGTACGAGCAGTACTTC.